This entry lists 8 T cell receptor beta chains sequenced from one sample in a study of blood T cell repertoires in COVID-19. Generated by immunoSEQ multiplex PCR, the TCRdb table keeps only in-frame clones and is missing some. The data contain around 240,000 clones, approximately 85% of them seen just once; the ten biggest clones take up 2% to 2.5%. The sample consisted of PBMCs or T cells enriched from blood (not recorded which). The receptors derive from a woman in her fifties or sixties who had recovered from COVID-19.

The V call is TRBV4-2, the J call TRBJ2-1; D unresolved. Germline CDR1 is LGHNA and CDR2 is YNFKEQ. Trimming removed 4 bases from V and 4 bases from J, with 17 bases in between. The CDR3 loop spans 16 amino acids. Written as DNA, the CDR3 is TGTGCCAGCAGCCTCCACGGTACCCCTGGTTACAATGAGCAGTTCTTC. Translation: CASSLHGTPGYNEQFF.

This chain connects TRBV11-2 to TRBJ2-2; 12 bases map to TRBD2. Germline V gene sequence: CDR1 SGHAT, CDR2 FQNNGV. V lost 4 bases, J lost 4 bases, and 4 bases stayed unmatched. The CDR3 has 16 residues. CDR3 bases: TGTGCCAGCAGCTCCCGGACTAGCGGGGTCACCGGGGAGCTGTTTTTT. This codes for CASSSRTSGVTGELFF.

This chain connects TRBV9 to TRBJ1-4, with a tentative D call TRBD1 (5 bases). V dropped 4 bases and J dropped 4 bases, with 20 bases sitting between them. This CDR3 has 17 residues. CDR1 is SGDLS, CDR2 YYNGEE, per germline. The CDR3 spells CASSPRDWRRVNEKLFF. CDR3 bases: TGTGCCAGCAGCCCTAGGGACTGGCGGAGAGTTAATGAAAAACTGTTTTTT.

The sample holds one count of this clone. The rearrangement uses TRBV2 and TRBJ2-1, with 9 bases aligning to TRBD2. Trimming at V came to 6 bases and at J to 10 bases, leaving 7 bases not matched to a gene. Germline V gives CDR1 SNHLY, CDR2 FYNNEI. The CDR3 is made up of 13 amino acids. The CDR3 region is CASRPAGGLEQFF. In DNA form, the CDR3 reads TGTGCCAGCAGGCCAGCGGGGGGTCTCGAGCAGTTCTTC. Full variable domain (rest looked up from reference TRBV2 and TRBJ2-1): EPEVTQTPSHQVTQMGQEVILRCVPISNHLYFYWYRQILGQKVEFLVSFYNNEISEKSEIFDDQFSVERPDGSNFTLKIRSTKLEDSAMYFCASRPAGGLEQFFGPGTRLTVL.

The J gene is TRBJ1-6, the V gene TRBV28; a weak D match, TRBD1 (6 bases). Deletions cut 6 bases from V and 2 bases from J, with 17 bases between. Per the germline V gene, CDR1 is MDHEN and CDR2 is SYDVKM. The CDR3 runs to 17 residues. This CDR3 reads CASSQLTGIPYNSPLHF. The CDR3 nucleotides are TGTGCCAGCAGCCAACTTACAGGGATCCCCTATAATTCACCCCTCCACTTT.

The rearrangement links TRBV4-1 to TRBJ1-6; D is unresolved. V gave up 4 bases and J gave up 10 bases, with 8 bases separating them. Germline V CDR1 and CDR2: MGHRA, YSYEKL. This CDR3 spans 12 amino acids. The CDR3 region has the DNA TGCGCCAGCAGCCGAGTACGCTCACCCCTCCACTTT. This sequence encodes CASSRVRSPLHF.

The chain recombines TRBV28 with TRBJ1-1; D may be TRBD1 (5 bases). Germline V lookup: CDR1 MDHEN, CDR2 SYDVKM. There are 14 residues in the CDR3. Trimming shortened V by 5 bases and J by 5 bases, and 15 bases separated the two germline ends. In nucleotides, the CDR3 is TGTGCCAGCAGTCCCTCTGCGGGGCGGACTGAAGCTTTCTTT. Protein product: CASSPSAGRTEAFF.

This rearrangement joins TRBV11-2 to TRBJ2-7, with TRBD1 as a possible D gene (5 bases). CDR3 length equals 14 residues. V gave up 5 bases and J gave up 0 bases, with 11 bases separating them. Per the germline V gene, CDR1 is SGHAT and CDR2 is FQNNGV. CDR3 DNA: TGTGCCAGCAGCCACGACAGTAGCTCCTACGAGCAGTACTTC. Translating it yields CASSHDSSSYEQYF.